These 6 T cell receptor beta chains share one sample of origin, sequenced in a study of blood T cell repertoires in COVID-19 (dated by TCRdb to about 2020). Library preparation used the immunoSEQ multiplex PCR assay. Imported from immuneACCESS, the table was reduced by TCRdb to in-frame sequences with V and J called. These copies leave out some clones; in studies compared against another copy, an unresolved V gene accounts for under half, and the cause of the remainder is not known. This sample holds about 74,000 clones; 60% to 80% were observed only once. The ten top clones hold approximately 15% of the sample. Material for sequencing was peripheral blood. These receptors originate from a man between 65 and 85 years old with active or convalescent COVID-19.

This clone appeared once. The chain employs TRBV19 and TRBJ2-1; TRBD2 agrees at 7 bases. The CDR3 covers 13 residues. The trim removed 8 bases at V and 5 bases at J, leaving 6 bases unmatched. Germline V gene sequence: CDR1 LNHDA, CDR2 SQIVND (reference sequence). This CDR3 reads CASGLAVNNEQFF. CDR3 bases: TGTGCCAGTGGCCTAGCGGTTAACAATGAGCAGTTCTTC.

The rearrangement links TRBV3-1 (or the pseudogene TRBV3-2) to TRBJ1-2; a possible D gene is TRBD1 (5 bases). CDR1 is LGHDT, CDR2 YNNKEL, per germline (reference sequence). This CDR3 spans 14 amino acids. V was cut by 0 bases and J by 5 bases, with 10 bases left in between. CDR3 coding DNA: TGTGCCAGCAGCCAAGATGGGGGGGAGTATGGCTACACCTTC. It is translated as CASSQDGGEYGYTF.

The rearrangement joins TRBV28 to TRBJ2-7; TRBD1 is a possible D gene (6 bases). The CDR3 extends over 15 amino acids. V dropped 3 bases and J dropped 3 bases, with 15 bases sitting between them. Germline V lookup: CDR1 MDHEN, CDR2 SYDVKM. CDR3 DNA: TGTGCCAGCAGTTTTTCAGGGGCTTTTATCTACGAGCAGTACTTC. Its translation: CASSFSGAFIYEQYF.

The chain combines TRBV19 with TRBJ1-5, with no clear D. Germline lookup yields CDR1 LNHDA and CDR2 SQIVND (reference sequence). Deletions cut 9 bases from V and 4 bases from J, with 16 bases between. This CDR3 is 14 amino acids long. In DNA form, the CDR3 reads TGTGCCAGATTGATCCGGGAGCGAAATCAGCCCCAGCATTTT. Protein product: CARLIRERNQPQHF.

CDR3 amino acids: CASSEMGTGYLVRNQPQHF. CDR3 nucleotide sequence: TGTGCCAGCAGTGAAATGGGGACAGGGTATTTAGTTCGGAATCAGCCCCAGCATTTT. The V call is TRBV6-1, the J call TRBJ1-5, with 9 bases that match TRBD1. CDR1 MNHNS and CDR2 SASEGT come from the germline V gene. The CDR3 loop spans 19 amino acids. V gave up 2 bases and J gave up 4 bases; unmatched junction bases: 15.

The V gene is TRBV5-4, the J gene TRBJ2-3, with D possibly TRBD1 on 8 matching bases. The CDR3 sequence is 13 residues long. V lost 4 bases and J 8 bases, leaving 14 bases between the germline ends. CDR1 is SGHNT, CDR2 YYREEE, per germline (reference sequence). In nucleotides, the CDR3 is TGTGCCAGCAGCCCAACAGGGGGGGGTACGCAGTATTTT. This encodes CASSPTGGGTQYF.